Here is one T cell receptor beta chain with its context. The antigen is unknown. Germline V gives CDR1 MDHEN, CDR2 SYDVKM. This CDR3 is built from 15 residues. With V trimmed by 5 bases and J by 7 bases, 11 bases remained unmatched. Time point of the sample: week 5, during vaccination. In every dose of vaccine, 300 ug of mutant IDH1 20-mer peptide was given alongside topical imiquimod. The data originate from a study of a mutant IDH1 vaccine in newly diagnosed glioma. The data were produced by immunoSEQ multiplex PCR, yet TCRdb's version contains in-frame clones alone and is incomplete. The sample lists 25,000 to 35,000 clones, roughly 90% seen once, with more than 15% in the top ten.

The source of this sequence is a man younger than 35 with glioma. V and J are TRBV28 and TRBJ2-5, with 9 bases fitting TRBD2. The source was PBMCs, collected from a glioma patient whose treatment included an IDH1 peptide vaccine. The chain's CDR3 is CASSPRLADQGTQYF. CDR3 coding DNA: TGTGCCAGCAGTCCACGACTAGCGGACCAGGGGACCCAGTACTTC.